Given below is one T cell receptor beta chain in context. Other DNA sequences in this sample translate to the same CDR3. Germline lookup yields CDR1 SGHNT and CDR2 YYREEE (reference sequence). V dropped 4 bases and J dropped 2; count of bases not matched to a gene: 4. This CDR3 comprises 15 residues. In the original processing: It was from reference gene primer amplification that nucleated cell counts were estimated. Method: immunoSEQ multiplex PCR; TCRdb's copy keeps in-frame clones and lacks some. For V, J and clone size, that table is used; D and trimming come from the DNA. The data hold approximately 180,000 clones, with around 82% observed a single time. The data are from a study of blood T cell repertoires in COVID-19.

The V gene is TRBV5-4, the J gene TRBJ2-5, with 11 bases that match TRBD1. The receptor comes from a woman older than 75 with acute or convalescent COVID-19. Sequencing was done on a sample of peripheral blood. The CDR3 region is CASSPGQGGQETQYF. CDR3 nucleotides: TGTGCCAGCAGCCCGGGACAGGGGGGGCAAGAGACCCAGTACTTC.